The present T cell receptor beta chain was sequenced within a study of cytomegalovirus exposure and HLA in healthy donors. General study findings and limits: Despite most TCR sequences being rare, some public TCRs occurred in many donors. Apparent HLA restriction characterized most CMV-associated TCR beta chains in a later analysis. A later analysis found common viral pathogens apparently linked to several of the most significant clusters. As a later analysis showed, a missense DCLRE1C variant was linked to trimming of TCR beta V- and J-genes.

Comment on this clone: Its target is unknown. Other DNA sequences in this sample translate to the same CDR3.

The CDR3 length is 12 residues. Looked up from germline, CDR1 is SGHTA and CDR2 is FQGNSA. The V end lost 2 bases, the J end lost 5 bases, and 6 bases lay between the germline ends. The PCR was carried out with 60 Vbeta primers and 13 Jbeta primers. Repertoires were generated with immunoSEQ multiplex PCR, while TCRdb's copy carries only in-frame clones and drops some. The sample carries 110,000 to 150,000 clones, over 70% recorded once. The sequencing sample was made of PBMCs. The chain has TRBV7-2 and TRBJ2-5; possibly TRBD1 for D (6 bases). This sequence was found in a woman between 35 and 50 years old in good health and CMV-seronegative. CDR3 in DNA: TGTGCCAGCAGCTTAAGGGGGGAGACCCAGTACTTC. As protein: CASSLRGETQYF. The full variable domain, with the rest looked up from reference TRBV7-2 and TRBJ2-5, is GAGVSQSPSNKVTEKGKDVELRCDPISGHTALYWYRQSLGQGLEFLIYFQGNSAPDKSGLPSDRFSAERTGGSVSTLTIQRTQQEDSAVYLCASSLRGETQYFGPGTRLLVL.